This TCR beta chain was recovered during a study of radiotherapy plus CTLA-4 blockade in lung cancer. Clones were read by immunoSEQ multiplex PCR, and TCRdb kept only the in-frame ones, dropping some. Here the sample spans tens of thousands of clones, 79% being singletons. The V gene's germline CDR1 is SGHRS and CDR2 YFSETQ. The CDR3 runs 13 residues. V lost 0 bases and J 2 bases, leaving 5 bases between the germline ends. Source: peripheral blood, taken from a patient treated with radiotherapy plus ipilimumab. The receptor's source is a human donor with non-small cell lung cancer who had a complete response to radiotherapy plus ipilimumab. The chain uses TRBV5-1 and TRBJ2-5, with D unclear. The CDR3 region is CASSLGFQETQYF. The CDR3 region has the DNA TGCGCCAGCAGCTTGGGGTTTCAAGAGACCCAGTACTTC.